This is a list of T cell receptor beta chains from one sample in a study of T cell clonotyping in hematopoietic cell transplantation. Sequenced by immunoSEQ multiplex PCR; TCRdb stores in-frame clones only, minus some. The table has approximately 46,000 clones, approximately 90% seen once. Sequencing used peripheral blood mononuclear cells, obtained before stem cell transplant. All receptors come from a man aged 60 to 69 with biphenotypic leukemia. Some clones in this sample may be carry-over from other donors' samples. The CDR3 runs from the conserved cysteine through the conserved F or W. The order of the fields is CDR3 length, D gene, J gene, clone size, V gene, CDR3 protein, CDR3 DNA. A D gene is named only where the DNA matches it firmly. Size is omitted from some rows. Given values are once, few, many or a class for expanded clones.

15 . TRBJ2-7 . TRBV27 CASLNLGSRTHEQYF TGTGCCAGCCTAAACCTGGGCTCCCGAACCCACGAGCAGTACTTC
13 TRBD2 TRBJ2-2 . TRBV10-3 CAISSGRIGELFF TGTGCCATCAGTAGCGGGAGGATCGGGGAGCTGTTTTTT
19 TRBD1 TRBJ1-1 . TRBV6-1 CASSAYSGTGGLPGTEAFF TGTGCCAGCAGTGCTTACTCCGGGACAGGGGGTCTCCCGGGCACTGAAGCTTTCTTT
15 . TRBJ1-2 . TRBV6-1 CASSDPGTDTYGYTF TGTGCCAGCAGTGACCCCGGGACCGACACTTATGGCTACACCTTC
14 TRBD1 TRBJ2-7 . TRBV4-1 CASSRPTGGNEQYF TGCGCCAGCAGCCGCCCCACAGGGGGGAACGAGCAGTACTTC
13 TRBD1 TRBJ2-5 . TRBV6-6 CASSGQGGETQYF TGTGCCAGCAGTGGACAGGGCGGGGAGACCCAGTACTTC
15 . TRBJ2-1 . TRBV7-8 CASSTGPDRYNEQFF TGTGCCAGCAGCACTGGACCGGACCGCTACAATGAGCAGTTCTTC
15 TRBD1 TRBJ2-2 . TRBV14 CASSRGQLNTGELFF TGTGCCAGCAGCCGGGGACAGCTCAACACCGGGGAGCTGTTTTTT
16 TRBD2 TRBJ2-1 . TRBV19 CASSIRGAGGHNEQFF TGTGCCAGTAGTATACGGGGGGCGGGAGGCCATAATGAGCAGTTCTTC
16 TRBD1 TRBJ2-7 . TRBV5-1 CASSPKPDRGSYEQYF TGCGCCAGCAGCCCCAAGCCGGACAGGGGGTCCTACGAGCAGTACTTC
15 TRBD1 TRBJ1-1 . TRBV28 CASSTGGQGGTEAFF TGTGCCAGCAGTACGGGCGGACAGGGGGGCACTGAAGCTTTCTTT
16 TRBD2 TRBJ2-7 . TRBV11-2 CASSESSGNFNYEQYF TGTGCCAGCAGCGAATCTAGCGGGAATTTTAACTACGAGCAGTACTTC
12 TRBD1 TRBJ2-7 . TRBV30 CAWTLGGDEQYF TGTGCCTGGACCTTAGGGGGCGATGAGCAGTACTTC
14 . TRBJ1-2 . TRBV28 CASRPPSGTYGYTF TGTGCCAGCAGACCACCAAGCGGGACTTATGGCTACACCTTC
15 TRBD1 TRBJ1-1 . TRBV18 CASSWRQGGNTEAFF TGTGCCAGCTCATGGCGACAGGGGGGGAACACTGAAGCTTTCTTT
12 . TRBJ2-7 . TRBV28 CASSSRPYEQYF TGTGCCAGCAGTTCCCGACCCTACGAGCAGTACTTC
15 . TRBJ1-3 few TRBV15 CATSRDKVGGNTIYF TGTGCCACCAGCAGAGATAAGGTCGGAGGAAACACCATATATTTT
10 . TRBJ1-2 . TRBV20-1 CSALYSGYTF TGCAGTGCTCTATACTCTGGCTACACCTTC
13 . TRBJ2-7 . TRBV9 CASSGGTSHEQYF TGTGCCAGCAGCGGAGGGACCTCCCACGAGCAGTACTTC
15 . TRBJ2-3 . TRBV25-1 CAGGEAGCRTDTQYF TGTGCCGGGGGCGAGGCGGGATGCCGCACAGATACGCAGTATTTT
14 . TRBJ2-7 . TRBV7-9 CASSIDSLLYEQYF TGTGCCAGCAGCATTGACAGTCTACTCTACGAGCAGTACTTC
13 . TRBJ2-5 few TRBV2 CASSVIGVETQYF TGTGCCAGCAGTGTCATAGGGGTAGAGACCCAGTACTTC
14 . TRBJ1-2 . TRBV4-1 CASSPGQSDYGYTF TGCGCCAGCAGCCCTGGACAGAGCGACTATGGCTACACCTTC
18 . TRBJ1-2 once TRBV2 CASIQGRGQPGRSYGYTF TGTGCCAGCATCCAAGGCCGCGGACAGCCGGGTAGGAGCTATGGCTACACCTTC
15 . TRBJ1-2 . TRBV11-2 CASSPARTAFRGYTF TGTGCCAGCAGCCCGGCCAGGACAGCCTTCAGAGGCTACACCTTC
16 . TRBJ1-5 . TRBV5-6 CASSPWLGAVGQPQHF TGTGCCAGCAGCCCCTGGCTGGGGGCGGTCGGACAGCCCCAGCATTTT
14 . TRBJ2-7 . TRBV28 CASSVWDEPYEQYF TGTGCCAGCAGTGTCTGGGACGAGCCCTACGAGCAGTACTTC
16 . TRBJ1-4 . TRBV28 CASIKLQGATNEKLFF TGTGCCAGCATTAAACTCCAGGGAGCAACTAATGAAAAACTGTTTTTT
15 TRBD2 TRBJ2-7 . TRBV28 CASGSPRLAGEEQYF TGTGCCAGCGGGTCGCCGAGGCTAGCGGGAGAAGAGCAGTACTTC
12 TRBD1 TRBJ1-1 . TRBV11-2 CASSSDRDGAFF TGTGCCAGCAGCTCAGACAGGGACGGAGCTTTCTTT
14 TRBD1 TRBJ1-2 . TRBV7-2 CASSLTGGGDGYTF TGTGCCAGCAGCCTTACAGGGGGAGGAGATGGCTACACCTTC
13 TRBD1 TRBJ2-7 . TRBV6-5 CASSYSGQDEQYF TGTGCCAGCAGTTACTCAGGACAGGACGAGCAGTACTTC
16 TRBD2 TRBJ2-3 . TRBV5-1 CASSSGLAGSTDTQYF TGCGCCAGCAGCTCCGGACTAGCGGGATCCACAGATACGCAGTATTTT
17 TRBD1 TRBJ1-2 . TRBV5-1 CASSLRTGEFTNYGYTF TGCGCCAGCAGCCTCCGGACAGGGGAATTCACTAACTATGGCTACACCTTC
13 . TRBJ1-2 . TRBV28 CASSSGTNYGYTF TGTGCCAGCAGTTCCGGGACGAACTATGGCTACACCTTC
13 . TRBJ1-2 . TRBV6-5 CASSWDVRGGYTF TGTGCCAGCAGTTGGGACGTACGGGGGGGCTACACCTTC
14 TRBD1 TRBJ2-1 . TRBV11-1 CASSPRTGRHEQFF TGTGCCAGCAGCCCCCGGACAGGGAGGCATGAGCAGTTCTTC
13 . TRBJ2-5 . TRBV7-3 CASSLTQYETQYF TGTGCCAGCAGCTTAACGCAGTACGAGACCCAGTACTTC
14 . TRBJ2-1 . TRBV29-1 CSVGSSGPIDEQFF TGCAGCGTTGGGTCGAGCGGACCGATCGATGAGCAGTTCTTC
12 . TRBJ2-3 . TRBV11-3 CASKGVPDTQYF TGTGCCAGCAAGGGGGTACCAGATACGCAGTATTTT
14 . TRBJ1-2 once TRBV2 CASTGEGANYGYTF TGTGCCAGCACCGGAGAAGGGGCTAACTATGGCTACACCTTC